This TCR beta chain originates from a study of technical replicates of blood from a few donors. Germline CDR1 is MDHEN and CDR2 is SYDVKM. The CDR3 length is 18 residues. Germline trimming cut 4 bases from V and 4 bases from J; bases unmatched to any gene: 17. The method was immunoSEQ multiplex PCR; TCRdb's version includes in-frame clones alone and lacks a portion of them. The table has about 67,000 clones, 95% to 98% seen once. The sequenced sample was T cells isolated from PBMCs. This clonotype originated in a human donor in good health. The chain has TRBV28 and TRBJ2-7, with 9 bases aligning to TRBD1. The CDR3 reads CASSYLWGQGLSGYEQYF. DNA for the CDR3: TGTGCCAGCAGTTACCTATGGGGACAGGGCCTCTCAGGATACGAGCAGTACTTC.